The TCR beta chain described here comes from a study of cytomegalovirus exposure and HLA in healthy donors. Regarding the study as a whole: In vitro experiments confirmed that three CMV-associated chains were specific for CMV antigens.

CDR1 MNHEY and CDR2 SMNVEV come from the germline V gene (reference sequence). The CDR3 is 16 residues long. V lost 2 bases, J lost 1 base, and 4 bases stayed unmatched. Clones were read by immunoSEQ multiplex PCR, and TCRdb kept only the in-frame ones, dropping some. The sample has 180,000 or so clones; 84% are singletons. Note on this clone: Its antigen is unidentified.

The clonotype originates from a woman aged 30 to 39 in good health and CMV-seropositive. The chain carries TRBV27 and TRBJ2-1, with 8 bases identical to TRBD2. The sequenced sample consisted of PBMCs. Here the CDR3 reads CASSLKAGESYNEQFF. DNA for the CDR3: TGTGCCAGCAGTTTAAAAGCGGGAGAGTCCTACAATGAGCAGTTCTTC.